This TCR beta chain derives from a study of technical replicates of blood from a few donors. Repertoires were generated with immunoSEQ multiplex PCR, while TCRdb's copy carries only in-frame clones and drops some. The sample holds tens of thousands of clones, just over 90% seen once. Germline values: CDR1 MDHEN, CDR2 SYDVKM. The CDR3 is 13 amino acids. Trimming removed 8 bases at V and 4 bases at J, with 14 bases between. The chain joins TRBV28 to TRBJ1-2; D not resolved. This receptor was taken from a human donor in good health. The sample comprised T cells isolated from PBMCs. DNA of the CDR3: TGTGCCAGCCTTCTGTCAGGTGGCTATGGCTACACCTTC. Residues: CASLLSGGYGYTF.